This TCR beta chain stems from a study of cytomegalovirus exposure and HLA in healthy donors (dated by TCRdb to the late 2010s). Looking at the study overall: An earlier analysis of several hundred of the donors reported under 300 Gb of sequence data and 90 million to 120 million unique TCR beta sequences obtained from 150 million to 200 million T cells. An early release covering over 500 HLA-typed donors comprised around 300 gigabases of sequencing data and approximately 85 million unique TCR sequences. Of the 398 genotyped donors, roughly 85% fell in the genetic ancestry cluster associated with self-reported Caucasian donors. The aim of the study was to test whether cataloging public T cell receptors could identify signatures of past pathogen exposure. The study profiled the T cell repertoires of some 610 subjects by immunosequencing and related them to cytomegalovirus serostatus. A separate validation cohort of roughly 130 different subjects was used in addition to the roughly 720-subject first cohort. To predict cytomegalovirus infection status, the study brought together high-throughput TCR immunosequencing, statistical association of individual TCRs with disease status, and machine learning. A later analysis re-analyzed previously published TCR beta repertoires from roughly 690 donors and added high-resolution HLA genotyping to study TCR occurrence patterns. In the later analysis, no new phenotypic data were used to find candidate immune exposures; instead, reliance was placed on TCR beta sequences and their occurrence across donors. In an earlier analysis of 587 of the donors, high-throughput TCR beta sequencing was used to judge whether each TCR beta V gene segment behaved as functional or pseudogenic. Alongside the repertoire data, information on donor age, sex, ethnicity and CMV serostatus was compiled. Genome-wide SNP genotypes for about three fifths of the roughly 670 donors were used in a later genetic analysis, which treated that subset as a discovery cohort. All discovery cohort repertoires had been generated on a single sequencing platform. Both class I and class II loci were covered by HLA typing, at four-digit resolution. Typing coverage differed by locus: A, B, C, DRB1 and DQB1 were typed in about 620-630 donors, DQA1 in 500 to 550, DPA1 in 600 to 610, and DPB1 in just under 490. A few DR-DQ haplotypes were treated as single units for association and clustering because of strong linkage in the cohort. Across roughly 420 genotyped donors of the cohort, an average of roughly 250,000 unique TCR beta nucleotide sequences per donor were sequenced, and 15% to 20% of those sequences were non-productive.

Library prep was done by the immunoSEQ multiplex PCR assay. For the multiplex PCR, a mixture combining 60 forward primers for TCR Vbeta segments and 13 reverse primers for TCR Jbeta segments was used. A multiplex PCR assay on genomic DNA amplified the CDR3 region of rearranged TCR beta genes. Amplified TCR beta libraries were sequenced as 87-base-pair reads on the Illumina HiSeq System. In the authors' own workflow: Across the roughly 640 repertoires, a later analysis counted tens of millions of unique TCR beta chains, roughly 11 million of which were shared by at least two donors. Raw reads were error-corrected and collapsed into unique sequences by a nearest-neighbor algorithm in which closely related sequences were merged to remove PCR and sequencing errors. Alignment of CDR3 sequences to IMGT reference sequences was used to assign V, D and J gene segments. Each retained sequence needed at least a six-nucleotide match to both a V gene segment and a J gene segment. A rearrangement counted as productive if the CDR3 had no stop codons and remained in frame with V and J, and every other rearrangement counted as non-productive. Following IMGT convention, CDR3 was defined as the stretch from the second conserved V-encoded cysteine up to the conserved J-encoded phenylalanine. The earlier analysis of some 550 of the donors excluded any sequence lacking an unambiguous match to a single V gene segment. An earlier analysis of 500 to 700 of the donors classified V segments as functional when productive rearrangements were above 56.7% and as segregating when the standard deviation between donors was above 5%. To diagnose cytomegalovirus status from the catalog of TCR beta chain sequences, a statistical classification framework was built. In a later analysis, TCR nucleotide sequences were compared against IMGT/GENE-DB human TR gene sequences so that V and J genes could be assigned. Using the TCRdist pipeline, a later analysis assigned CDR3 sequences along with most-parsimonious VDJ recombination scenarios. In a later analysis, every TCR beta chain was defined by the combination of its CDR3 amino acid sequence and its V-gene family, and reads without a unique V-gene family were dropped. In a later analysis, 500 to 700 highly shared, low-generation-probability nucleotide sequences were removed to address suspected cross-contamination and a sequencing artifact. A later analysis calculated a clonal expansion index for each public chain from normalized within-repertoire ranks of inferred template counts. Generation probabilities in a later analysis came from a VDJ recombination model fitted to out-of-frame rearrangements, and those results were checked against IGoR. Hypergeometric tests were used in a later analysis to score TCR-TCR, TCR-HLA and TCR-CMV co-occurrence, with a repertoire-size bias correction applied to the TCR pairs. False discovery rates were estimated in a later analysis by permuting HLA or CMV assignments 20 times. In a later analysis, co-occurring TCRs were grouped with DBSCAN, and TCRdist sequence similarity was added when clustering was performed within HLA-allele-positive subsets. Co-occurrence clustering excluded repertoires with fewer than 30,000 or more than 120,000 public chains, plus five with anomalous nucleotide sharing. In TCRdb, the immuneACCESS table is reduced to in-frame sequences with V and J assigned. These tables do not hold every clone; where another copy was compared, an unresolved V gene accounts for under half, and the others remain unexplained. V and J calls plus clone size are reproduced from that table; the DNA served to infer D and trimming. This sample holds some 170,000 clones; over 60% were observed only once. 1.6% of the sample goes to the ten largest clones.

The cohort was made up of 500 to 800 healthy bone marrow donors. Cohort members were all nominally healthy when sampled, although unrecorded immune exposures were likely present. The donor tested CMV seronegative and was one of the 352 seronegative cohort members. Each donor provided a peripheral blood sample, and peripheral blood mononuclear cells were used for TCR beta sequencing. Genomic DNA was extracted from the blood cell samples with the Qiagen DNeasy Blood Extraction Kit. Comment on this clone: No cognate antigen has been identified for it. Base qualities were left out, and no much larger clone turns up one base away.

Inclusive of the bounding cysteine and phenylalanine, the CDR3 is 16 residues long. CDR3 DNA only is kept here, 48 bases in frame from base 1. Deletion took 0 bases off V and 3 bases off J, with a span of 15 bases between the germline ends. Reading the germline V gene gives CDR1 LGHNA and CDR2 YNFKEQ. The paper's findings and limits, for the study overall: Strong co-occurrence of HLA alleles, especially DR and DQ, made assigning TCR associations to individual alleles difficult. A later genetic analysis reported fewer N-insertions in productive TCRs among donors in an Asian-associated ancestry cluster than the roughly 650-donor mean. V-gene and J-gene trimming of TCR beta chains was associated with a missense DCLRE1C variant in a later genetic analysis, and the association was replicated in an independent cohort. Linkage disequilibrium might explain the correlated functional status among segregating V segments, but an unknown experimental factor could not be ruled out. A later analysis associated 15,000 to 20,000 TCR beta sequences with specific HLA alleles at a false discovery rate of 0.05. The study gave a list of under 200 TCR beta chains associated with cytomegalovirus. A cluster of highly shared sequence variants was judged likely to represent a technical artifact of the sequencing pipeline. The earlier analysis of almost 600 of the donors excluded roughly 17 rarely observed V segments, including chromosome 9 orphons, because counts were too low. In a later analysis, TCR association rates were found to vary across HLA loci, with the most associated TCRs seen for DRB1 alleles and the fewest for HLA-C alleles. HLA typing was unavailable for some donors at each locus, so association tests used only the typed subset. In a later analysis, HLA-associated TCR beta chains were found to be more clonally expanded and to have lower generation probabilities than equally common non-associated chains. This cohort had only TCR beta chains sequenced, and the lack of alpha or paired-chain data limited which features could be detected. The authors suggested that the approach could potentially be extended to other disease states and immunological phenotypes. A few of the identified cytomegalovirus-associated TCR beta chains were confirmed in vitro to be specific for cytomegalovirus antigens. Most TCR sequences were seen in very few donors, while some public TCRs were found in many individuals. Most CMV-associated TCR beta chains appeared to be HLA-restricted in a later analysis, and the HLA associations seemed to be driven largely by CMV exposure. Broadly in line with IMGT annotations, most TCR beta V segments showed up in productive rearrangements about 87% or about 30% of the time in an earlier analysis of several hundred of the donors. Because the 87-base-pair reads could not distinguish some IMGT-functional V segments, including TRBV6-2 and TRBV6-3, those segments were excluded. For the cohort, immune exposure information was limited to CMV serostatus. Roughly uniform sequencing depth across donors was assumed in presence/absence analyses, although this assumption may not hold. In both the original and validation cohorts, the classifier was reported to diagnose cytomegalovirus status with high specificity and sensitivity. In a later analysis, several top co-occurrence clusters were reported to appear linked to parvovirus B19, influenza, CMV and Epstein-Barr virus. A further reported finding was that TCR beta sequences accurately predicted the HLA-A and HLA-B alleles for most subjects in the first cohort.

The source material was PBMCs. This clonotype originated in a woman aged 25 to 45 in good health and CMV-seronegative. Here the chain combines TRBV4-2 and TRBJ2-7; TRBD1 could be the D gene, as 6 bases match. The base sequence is TGTGCCAGCAGCCAAGATTGGACAGTGGAATTCTACGAGCAGTACTTC. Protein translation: CASSQDWTVEFYEQYF.